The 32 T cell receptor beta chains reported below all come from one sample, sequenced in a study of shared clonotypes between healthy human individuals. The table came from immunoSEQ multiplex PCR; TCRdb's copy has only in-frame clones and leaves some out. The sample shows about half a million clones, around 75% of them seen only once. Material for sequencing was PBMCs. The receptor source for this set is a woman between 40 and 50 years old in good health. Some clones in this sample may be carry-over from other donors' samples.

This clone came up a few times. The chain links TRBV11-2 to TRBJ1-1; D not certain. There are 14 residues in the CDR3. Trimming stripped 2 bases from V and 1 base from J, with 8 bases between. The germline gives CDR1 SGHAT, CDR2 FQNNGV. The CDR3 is CASSLQPQNTEAFF. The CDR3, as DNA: TGTGCCAGCAGCTTACAGCCGCAGAACACTGAAGCTTTCTTT.

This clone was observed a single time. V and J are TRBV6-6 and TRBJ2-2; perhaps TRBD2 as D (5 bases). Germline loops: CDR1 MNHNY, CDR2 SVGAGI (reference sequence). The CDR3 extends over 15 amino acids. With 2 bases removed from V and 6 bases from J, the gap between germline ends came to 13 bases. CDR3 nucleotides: TGTGCCAGCAGTTACCCCCAGGCGGGCGCCGGGGAGCTGTTTTTT. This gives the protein CASSYPQAGAGELFF.

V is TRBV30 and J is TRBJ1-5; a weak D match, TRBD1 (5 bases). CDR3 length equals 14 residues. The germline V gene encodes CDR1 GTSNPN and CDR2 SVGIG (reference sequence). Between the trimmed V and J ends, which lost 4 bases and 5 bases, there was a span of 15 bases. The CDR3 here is CAWKRRGADQPQHF. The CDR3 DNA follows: TGTGCCTGGAAGAGGCGGGGCGCCGATCAGCCCCAGCATTTT. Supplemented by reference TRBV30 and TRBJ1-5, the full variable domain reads SQTIHQWPATLVQPVGSPLSLECTVEGTSNPNLYWYRQAAGRGLQLLFYSVGIGQISSEVPQNLSASRPQDRQFILSSKKLLLSDSGFYLCAWKRRGADQPQHFGDGTRLSIL.

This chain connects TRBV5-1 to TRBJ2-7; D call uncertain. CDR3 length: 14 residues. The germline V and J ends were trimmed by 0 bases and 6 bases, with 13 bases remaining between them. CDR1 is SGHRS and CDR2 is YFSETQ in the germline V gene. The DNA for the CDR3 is TGCGCCAGCAGCTTGGCCGTTGGGCCTCGCGAGCAGTACTTC. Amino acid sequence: CASSLAVGPREQYF.

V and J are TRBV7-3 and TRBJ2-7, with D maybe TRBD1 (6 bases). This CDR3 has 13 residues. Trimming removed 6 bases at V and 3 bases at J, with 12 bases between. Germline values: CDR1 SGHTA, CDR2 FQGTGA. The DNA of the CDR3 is TGTGCCAGCAGTAGGGACAATGGCTACGAGCAGTACTTC. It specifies CASSRDNGYEQYF.

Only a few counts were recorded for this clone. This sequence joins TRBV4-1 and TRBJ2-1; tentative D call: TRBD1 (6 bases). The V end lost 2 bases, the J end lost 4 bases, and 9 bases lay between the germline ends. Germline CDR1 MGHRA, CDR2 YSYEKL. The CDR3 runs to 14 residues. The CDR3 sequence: CASSQLGGYNEQFF. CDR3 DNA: TGCGCCAGCAGCCAATTAGGGGGTTACAATGAGCAGTTCTTC.

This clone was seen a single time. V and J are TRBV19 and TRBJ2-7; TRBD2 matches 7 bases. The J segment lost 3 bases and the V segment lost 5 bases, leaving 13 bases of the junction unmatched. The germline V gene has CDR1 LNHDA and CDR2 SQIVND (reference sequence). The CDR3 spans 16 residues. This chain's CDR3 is CASSARGGAGYYEQYF. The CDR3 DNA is TGTGCCAGTAGTGCGAGGGGTGGAGCGGGATACTACGAGCAGTACTTC. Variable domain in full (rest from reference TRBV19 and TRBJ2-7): DGGITQSPKYLFRKEGQNVTLSCEQNLNHDAMYWYRQDPGQGLRLIYYSQIVNDFQKGDIAEGYSVSREKKESFPLTVTSAQKNPTAFYLCASSARGGAGYYEQYFGPGTRLTVT.

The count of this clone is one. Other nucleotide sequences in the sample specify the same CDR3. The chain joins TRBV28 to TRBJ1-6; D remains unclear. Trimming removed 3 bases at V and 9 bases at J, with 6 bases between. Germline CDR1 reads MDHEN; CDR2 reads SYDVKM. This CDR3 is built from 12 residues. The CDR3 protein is CASSFGVSPLHF. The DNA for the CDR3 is TGTGCCAGCAGTTTTGGGGTTTCACCCCTCCACTTT.

The CDR3 nucleotides are TGTGCCACCAGCAGAGGGGACAGGGATGGAAACACCATATATTTT. Translated, it gives CATSRGDRDGNTIYF. The chain joins TRBV15 to TRBJ1-3; TRBD1 matches 9 bases. CDR1 is LNHNV and CDR2 is YYDKDF in the germline V gene (reference sequence). V gave up 1 base and J gave up 3 bases; unmatched junction bases: 1. The CDR3 totals 15 residues.

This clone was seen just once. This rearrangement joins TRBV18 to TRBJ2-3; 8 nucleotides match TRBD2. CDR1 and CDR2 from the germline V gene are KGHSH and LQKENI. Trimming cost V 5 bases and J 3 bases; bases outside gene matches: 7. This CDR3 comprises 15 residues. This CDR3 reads CASSSRLATTDTQYF. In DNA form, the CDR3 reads TGTGCCAGCTCATCGCGACTAGCGACAACAGATACGCAGTATTTT.

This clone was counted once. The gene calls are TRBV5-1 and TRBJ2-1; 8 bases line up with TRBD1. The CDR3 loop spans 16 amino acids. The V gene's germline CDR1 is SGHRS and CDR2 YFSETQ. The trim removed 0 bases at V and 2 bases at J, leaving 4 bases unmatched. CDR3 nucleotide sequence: TGCGCCAGCAGCTTGGTGGCAGGGGGCGCCTACAATGAGCAGTTCTTC. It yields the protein CASSLVAGGAYNEQFF.

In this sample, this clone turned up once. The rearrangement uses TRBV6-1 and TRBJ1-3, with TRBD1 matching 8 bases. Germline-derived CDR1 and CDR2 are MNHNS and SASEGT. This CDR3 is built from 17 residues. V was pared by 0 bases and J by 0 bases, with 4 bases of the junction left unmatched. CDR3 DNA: TGTGCCAGCAGTGAAGCCTTGACAGGGGACTCTGGAAACACCATATATTTT. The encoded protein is CASSEALTGDSGNTIYF.

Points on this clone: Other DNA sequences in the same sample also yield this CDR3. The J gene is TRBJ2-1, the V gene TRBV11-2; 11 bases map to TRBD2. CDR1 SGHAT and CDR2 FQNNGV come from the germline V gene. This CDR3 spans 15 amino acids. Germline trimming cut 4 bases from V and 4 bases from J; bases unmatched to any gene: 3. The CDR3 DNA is TGTGCCAGCAGCTCCGGGACTAGCGGTTACAATGAGCAGTTCTTC. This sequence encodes CASSSGTSGYNEQFF.

CDR3 DNA sequence: TGTGCCGGGGGGCGACTAGCGGGAACCTCCTACAATGAGCAGTTCTTC. It yields the protein CAGGRLAGTSYNEQFF. The rearrangement joins TRBV7-9 to TRBJ2-1; TRBD2 agrees at 11 bases. The CDR3 totals 16 residues. Germline loops: CDR1 SEHNR, CDR2 FQNEAQ (reference sequence). Germline trimming cut 11 bases from V and 0 bases from J; bases unmatched to any gene: 9.

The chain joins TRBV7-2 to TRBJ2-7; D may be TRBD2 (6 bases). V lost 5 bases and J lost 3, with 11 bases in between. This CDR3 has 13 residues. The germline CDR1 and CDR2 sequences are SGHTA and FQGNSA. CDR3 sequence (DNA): TGTGCCAGCAGCCCGGGACTCAACTACGAGCAGTACTTC. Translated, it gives CASSPGLNYEQYF.

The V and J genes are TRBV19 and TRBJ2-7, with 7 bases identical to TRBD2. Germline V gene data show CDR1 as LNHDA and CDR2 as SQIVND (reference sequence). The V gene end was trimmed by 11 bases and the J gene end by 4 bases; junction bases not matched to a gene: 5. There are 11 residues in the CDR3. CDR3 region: CASGGGYEQYF. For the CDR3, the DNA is TGTGCCTCCGGGGGAGGGTACGAGCAGTACTTC.

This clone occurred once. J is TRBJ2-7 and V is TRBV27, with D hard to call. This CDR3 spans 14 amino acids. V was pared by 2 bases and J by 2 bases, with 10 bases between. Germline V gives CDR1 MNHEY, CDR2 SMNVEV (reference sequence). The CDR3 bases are TGTGCCAGCAGTTTAAAGTTTCGGCCCTACGAGCAGTACTTC. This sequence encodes CASSLKFRPYEQYF.

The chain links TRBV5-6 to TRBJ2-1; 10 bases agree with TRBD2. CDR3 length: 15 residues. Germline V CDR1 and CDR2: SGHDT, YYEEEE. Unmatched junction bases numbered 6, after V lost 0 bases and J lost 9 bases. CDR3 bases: TGTGCCAGCAGCTTGGTTGCTAGCGGGAGTTCTGAGCAGTTCTTC. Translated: CASSLVASGSSEQFF. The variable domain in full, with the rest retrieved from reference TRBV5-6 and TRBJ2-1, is DAGVTQSPTHLIKTRGQQVTLRCSPKSGHDTVSWYQQALGQGPQFIFQYYEEEERQRGNFPDRFSGHQFPNYSSELNVNALLLGDSALYLCASSLVASGSSEQFFGPGTRLTVL.

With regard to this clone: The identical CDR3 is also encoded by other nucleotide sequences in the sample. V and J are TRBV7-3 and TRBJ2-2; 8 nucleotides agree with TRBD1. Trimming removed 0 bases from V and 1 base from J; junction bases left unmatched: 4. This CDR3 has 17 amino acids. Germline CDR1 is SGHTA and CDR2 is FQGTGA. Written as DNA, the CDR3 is TGTGCCAGCAGCTTAACTCCCGGGACAGGGAACACCGGGGAGCTGTTTTTT. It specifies CASSLTPGTGNTGELFF.

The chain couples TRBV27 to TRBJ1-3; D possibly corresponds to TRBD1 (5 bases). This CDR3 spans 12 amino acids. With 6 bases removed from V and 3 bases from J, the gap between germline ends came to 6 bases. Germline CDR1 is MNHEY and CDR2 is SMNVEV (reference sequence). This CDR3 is CASRGLGNTIYF. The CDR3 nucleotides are TGTGCCAGCAGGGGGCTTGGAAACACCATATATTTT.

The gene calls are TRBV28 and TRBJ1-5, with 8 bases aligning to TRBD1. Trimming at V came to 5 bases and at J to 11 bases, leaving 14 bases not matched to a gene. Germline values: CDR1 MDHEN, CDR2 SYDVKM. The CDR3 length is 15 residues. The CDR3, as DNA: TGTGCCAGCAGTCGACTTAGCTACAGGGGGGGGTCCCAGCATTTT. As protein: CASSRLSYRGGSQHF.

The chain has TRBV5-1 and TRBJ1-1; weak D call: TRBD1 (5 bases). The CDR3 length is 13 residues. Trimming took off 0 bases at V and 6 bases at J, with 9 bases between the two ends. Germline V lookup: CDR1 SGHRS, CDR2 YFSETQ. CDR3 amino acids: CASSLGRESEAFF. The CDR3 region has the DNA TGCGCCAGCAGCTTGGGCAGGGAGTCTGAAGCTTTCTTT.

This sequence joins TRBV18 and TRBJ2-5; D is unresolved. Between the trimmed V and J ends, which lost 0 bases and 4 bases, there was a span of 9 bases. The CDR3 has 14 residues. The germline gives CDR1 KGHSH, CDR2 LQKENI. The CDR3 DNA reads TGTGCCAGCTCACCACCGGGCAGTCCAGAGACCCAGTACTTC. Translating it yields CASSPPGSPETQYF.

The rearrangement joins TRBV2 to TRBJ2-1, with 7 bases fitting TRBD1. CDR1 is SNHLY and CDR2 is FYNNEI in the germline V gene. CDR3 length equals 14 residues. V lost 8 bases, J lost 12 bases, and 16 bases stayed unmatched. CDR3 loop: CASRKGGAGNRQFF. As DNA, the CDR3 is TGTGCCAGCCGAAAAGGGGGCGCTGGCAATCGGCAGTTCTTC. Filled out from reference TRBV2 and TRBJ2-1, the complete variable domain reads EPEVTQTPSHQVTQMGQEVILRCVPISNHLYFYWYRQILGQKVEFLVSFYNNEISEKSEIFDDQFSVERPDGSNFTLKIRSTKLEDSAMYFCASRKGGAGNRQFFGPGTRLTVL.

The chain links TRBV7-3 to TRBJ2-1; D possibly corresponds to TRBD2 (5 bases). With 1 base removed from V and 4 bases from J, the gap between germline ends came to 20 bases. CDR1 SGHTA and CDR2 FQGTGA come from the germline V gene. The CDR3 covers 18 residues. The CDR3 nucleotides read TGTGCCAGCAGCTTAAACGGAGGTAGCGCATCCCTTTACAATGAGCAGTTCTTC. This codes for CASSLNGGSASLYNEQFF. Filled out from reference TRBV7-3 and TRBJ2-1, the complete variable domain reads GAGVSQTPSNKVTEKGKYVELRCDPISGHTALYWYRQSLGQGPEFLIYFQGTGAADDSGLPNDRFFAVRPEGSVSTLKIQRTERGDSAVYLCASSLNGGSASLYNEQFFGPGTRLTVL.

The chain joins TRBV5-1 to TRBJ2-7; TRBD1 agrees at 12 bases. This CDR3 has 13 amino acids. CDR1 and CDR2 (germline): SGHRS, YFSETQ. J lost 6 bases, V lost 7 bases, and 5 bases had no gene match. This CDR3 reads CASSGQGAAEQYF. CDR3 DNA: TGCGCCAGCTCGGGACAGGGGGCGGCCGAGCAGTACTTC.

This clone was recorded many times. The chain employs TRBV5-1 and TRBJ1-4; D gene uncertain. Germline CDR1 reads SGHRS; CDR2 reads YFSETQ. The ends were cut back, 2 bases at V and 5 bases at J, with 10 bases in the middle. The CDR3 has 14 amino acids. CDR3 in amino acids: CASSFSTSNEKLFF. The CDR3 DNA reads TGCGCCAGCAGCTTTTCAACTTCCAATGAAAAACTGTTTTTT.

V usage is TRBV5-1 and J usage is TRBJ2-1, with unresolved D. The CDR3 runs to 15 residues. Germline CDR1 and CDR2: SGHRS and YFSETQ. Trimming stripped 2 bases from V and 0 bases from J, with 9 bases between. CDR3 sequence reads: CASSLPSSSYNEQFF. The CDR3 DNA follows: TGCGCCAGCAGCTTACCCTCGAGCTCCTACAATGAGCAGTTCTTC.

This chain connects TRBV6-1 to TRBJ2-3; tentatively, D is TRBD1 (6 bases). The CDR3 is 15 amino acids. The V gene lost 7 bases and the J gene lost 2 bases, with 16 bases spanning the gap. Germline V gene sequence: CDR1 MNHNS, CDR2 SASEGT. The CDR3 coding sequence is TGTGCCAGCAACGAACGGACAGACCTCACAGATACGCAGTATTTT. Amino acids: CASNERTDLTDTQYF.

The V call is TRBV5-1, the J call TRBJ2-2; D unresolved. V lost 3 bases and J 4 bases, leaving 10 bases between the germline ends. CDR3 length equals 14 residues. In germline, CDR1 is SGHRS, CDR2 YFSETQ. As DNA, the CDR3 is TGCGCCAGCAGCTCCCACCTGGGCACCGGGGAGCTGTTTTTT. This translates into CASSSHLGTGELFF.

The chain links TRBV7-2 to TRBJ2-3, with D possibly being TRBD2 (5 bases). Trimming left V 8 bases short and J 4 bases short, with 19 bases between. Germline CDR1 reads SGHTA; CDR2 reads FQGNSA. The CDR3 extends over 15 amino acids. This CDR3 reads CASGRSTGSPDTQYF. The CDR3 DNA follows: TGTGCCAGCGGACGATCGACGGGATCCCCAGATACGCAGTATTTT.

The CDR3 coding sequence is TGTGCCAGCAGTGAGTCTCACCGCTATGGCTACACCTTC. This gives the protein CASSESHRYGYTF. This chain links TRBV2 with TRBJ1-2; D is undetermined. Trimming pared 3 bases from V and 4 bases from J, leaving 9 bases between. Germline V gene sequence: CDR1 SNHLY, CDR2 FYNNEI. This CDR3 is 13 amino acids long.